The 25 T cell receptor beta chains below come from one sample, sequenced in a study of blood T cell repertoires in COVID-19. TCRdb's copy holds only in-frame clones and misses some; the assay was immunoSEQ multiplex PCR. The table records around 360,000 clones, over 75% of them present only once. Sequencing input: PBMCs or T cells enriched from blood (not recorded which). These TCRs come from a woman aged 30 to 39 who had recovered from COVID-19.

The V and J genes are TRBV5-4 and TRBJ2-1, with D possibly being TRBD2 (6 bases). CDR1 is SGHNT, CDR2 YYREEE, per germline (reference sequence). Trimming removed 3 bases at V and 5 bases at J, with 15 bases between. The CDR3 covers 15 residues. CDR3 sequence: CASSSPGVTHNEQFF. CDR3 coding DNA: TGTGCCAGCAGCTCCCCGGGGGTCACACACAATGAGCAGTTCTTC.

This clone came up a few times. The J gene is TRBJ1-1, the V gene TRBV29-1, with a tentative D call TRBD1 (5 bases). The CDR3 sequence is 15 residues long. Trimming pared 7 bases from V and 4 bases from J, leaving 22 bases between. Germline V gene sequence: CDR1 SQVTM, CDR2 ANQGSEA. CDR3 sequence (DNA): TGCAGCGCCCCCGGGGGGGGTGAAGGGGTCACTGAAGCTTTCTTT. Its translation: CSAPGGGEGVTEAFF.

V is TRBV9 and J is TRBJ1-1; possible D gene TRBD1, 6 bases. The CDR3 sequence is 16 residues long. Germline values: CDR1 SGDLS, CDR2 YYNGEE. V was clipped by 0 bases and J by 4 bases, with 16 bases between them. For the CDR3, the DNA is TGTGCCAGCAGCGTAGCTACAGAAGGGGGACCCACTGAAGCTTTCTTT. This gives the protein CASSVATEGGPTEAFF.

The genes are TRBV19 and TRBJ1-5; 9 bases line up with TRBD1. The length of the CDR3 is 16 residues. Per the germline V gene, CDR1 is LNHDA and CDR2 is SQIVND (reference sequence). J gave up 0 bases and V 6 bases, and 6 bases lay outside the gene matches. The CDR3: CASRRTGVYSNQPQHF. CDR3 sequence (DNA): TGTGCCAGTAGAAGGACAGGGGTTTATAGCAATCAGCCCCAGCATTTT.

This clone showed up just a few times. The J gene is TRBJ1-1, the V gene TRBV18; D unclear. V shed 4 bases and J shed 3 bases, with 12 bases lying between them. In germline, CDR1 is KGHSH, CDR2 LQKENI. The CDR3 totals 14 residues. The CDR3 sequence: CASSREGKDTEAFF. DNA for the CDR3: TGTGCCAGCTCACGAGAGGGTAAGGACACTGAAGCTTTCTTT.

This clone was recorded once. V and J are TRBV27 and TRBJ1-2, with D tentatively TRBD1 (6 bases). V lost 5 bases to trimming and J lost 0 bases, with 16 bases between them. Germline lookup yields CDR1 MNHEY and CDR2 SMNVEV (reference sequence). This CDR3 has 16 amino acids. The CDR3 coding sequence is TGTGCCAGCAGTCCGGTACAGGGTTCAGCTAACTATGGCTACACCTTC. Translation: CASSPVQGSANYGYTF.

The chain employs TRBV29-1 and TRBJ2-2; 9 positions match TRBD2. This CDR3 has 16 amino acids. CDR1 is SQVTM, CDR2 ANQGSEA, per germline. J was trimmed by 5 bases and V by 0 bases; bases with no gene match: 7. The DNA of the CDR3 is TGCAGCGTTGAAGAAAAGGCTAGCGGGGTAACCGGGGAGCTGTTTTTT. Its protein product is CSVEEKASGVTGELFF.

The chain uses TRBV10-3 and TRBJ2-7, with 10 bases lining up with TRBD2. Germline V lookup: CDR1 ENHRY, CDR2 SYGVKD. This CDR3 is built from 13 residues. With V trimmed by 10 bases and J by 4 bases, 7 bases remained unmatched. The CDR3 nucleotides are TGTGCCACCAATCCACTAGCGGGATACGAGCAGTACTTC. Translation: CATNPLAGYEQYF.

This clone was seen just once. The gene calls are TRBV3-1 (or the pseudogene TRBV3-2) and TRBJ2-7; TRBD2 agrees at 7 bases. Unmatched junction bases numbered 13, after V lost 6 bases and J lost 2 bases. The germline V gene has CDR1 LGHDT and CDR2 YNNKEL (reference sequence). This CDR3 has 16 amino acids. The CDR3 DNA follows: TGTGCCAGCAGTGGGACGAGGCTAGCGGAAACCTACGAGCAGTACTTC. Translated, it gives CASSGTRLAETYEQYF.

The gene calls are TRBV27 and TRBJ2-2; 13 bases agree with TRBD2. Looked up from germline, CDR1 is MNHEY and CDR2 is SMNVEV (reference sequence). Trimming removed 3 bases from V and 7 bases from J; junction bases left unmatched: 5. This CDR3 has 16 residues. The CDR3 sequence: CASSFGLAGDNGELFF. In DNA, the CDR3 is TGTGCCAGCAGTTTCGGACTAGCGGGAGATAACGGGGAGCTGTTTTTT.

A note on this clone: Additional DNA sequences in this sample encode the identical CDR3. CDR3: CASSLTGSYEQYF. The CDR3 DNA reads as TGCGCCAGCAGCTTGACAGGTTCCTACGAGCAGTACTTC. The rearrangement uses TRBV5-1 and TRBJ2-7, with a possible D match to TRBD1 (5 bases). In germline, CDR1 is SGHRS, CDR2 YFSETQ. V was shortened by 1 base and J by 1 base, with 6 bases between the two germline ends. This CDR3 is 13 amino acids long.

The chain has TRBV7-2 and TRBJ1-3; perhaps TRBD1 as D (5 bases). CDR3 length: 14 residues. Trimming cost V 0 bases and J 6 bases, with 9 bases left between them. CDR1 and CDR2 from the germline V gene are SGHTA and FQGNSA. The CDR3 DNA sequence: TGTGCCAGCAGCTTAGCGGGCAGGGTAAACACCATATATTTT. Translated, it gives CASSLAGRVNTIYF. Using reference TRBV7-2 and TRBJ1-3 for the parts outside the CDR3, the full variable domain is GAGVSQSPSNKVTEKGKDVELRCDPISGHTALYWYRQSLGQGLEFLIYFQGNSAPDKSGLPSDRFSAERTGGSVSTLTIQRTQQEDSAVYLCASSLAGRVNTIYFGEGSWLTVV.

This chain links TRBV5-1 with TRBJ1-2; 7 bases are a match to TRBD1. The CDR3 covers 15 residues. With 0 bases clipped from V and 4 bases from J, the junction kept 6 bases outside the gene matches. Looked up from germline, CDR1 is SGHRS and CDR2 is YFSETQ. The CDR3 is CASSLEGAPFYGYTF. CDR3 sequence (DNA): TGCGCCAGCAGCTTGGAGGGGGCCCCTTTCTATGGCTACACCTTC.

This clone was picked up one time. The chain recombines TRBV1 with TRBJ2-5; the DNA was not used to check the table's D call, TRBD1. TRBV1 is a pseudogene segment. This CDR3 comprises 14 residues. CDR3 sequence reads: CTSSQRQGNVTQYF. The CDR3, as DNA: TGCACCAGCAGCCAACGACAGGGTAATGTGACCCAGTACTTC.

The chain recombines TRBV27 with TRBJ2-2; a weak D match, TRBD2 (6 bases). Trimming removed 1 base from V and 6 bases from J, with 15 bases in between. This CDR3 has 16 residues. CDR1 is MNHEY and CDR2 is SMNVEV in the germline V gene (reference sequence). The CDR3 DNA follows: TGTGCCAGCAGTTTATTGGGGGGAGGCTCGGCCGGGGAGCTGTTTTTT. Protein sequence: CASSLLGGGSAGELFF.

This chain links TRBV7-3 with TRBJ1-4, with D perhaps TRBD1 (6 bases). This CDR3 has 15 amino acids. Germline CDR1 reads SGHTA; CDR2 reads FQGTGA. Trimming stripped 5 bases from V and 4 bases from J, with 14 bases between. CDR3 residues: CASSPGDNLNEKLFF. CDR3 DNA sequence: TGTGCCAGCAGCCCCGGGGACAACCTTAATGAAAAACTGTTTTTT.

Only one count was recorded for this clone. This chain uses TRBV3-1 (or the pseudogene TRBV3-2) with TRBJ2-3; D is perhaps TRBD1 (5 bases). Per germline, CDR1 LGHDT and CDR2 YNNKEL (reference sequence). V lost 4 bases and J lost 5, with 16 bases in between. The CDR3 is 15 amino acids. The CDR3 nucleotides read TGTGCCAGCAGCCTTAGGGGTGACGCTGGAGATACGCAGTATTTT. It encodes CASSLRGDAGDTQYF.

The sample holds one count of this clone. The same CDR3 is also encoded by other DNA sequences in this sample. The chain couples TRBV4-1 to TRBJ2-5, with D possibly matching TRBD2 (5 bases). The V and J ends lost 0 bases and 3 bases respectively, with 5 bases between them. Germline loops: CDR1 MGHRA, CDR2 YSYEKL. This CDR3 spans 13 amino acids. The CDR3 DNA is TGCGCCAGCAGCCAAGATAGCGAAGAGACCCAGTACTTC. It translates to CASSQDSEETQYF.

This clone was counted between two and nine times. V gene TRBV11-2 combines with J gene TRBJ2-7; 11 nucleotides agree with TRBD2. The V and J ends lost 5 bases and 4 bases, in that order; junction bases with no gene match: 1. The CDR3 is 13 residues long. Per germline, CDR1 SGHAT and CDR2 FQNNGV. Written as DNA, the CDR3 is TGTGCCAGCAGCCGGACTAGCGGGTACGAGCAGTACTTC. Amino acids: CASSRTSGYEQYF.

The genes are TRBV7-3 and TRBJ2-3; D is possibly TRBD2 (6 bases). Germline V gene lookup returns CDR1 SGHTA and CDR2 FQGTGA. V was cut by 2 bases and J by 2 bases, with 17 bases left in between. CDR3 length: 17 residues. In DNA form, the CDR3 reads TGTGCCAGCAGCTTAGGGCAGGGAGGAAGACACACAGATACGCAGTATTTT. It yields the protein CASSLGQGGRHTDTQYF.

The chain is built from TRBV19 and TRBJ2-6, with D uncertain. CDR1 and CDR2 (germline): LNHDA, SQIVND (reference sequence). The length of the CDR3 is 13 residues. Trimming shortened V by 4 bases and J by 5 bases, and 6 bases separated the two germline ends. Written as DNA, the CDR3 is TGTGCCAGTAGTAGTAGTAGGGCCAACGTCCTGACTTTC. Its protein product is CASSSSRANVLTF. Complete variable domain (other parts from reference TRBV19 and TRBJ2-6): DGGITQSPKYLFRKEGQNVTLSCEQNLNHDAMYWYRQDPGQGLRLIYYSQIVNDFQKGDIAEGYSVSREKKESFPLTVTSAQKNPTAFYLCASSSSRANVLTFGAGSRLTVL.

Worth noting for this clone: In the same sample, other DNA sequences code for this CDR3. CDR3 in DNA: TGTGCCAGCAGTTACTTCAGGGGCACAGAAGCTTTCTTT. Residues: CASSYFRGTEAFF. This chain joins TRBV6-5 and TRBJ1-1, with a tentative D call TRBD1 (6 bases). Trimming cost V 1 base and J 8 bases, with 11 bases left between them. The CDR3 spans 13 residues. Germline V gives CDR1 MNHEY, CDR2 SVGAGI.

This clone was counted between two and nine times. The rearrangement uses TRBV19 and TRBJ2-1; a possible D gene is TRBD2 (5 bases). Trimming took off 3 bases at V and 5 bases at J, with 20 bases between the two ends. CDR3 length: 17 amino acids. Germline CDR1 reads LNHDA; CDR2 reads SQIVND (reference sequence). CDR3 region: CASSMRSSVNLDNEQFF. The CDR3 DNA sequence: TGTGCCAGTAGTATGCGTAGTAGCGTGAACTTGGACAATGAGCAGTTCTTC.

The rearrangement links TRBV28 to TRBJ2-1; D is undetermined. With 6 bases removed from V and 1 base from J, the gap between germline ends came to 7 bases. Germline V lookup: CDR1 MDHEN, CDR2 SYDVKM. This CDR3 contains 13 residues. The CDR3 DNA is TGTGCCAGCAGCCCGGGTTCCTACAATGAGCAGTTCTTC. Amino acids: CASSPGSYNEQFF.

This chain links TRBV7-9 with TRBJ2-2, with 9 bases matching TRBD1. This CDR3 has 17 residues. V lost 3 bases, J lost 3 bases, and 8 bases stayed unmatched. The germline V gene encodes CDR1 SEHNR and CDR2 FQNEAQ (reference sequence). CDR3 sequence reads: CASSFSAGQGYTGELFF. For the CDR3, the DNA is TGTGCCAGCAGCTTTTCAGCGGGACAGGGATACACCGGGGAGCTGTTTTTT.